The rows below give T cell receptor beta chains drawn from one sample of a study of memory B cells and T cells in multiple sclerosis. Method: immunoSEQ multiplex PCR; TCRdb's copy keeps in-frame clones and lacks some. The sample lists more than 6,500 clones; 58% were seen once. What was sequenced was memory (CD45RO+) CD8+ T cells from blood. Receptors were obtained from a human donor with multiple sclerosis. Each CDR3 is given with its conserved first and last residue. D genes are given only for firm matches. Clone size is not always given. Where it is, it says once, few, many or a class for expanded clones.

V: TRBV19; D: NA; J: TRBJ1-1; size: few; CDR3: CASTQQGKGEAFF; DNA: TGTGCCAGTACCCAACAGGGAAAAGGTGAAGCTTTCTTT
V: TRBV5-5; D: TRBD1; J: TRBJ2-7; size: NA; CDR3: CASSLQGHEQYF; DNA: TGTGCCAGCAGCTTACAGGGGCACGAGCAGTACTTC
V: TRBV7-6; D: NA; J: TRBJ2-5; size: NA; CDR3: CASSPGVAQYF; DNA: TGTGCCAGCAGCCCAGGTGTGGCCCAGTACTTC
V: TRBV11-2; D: NA; J: TRBJ2-1; size: few; CDR3: CASSPEVLEQFF; DNA: TGTGCCAGCAGCCCAGAGGTCTTGGAGCAGTTCTTC
V: TRBV28; D: NA; J: TRBJ1-3; size: NA; CDR3: CASTEGGAQNTIYF; DNA: TGTGCCAGCACCGAAGGGGGGGCGCAGAACACCATATATTTT
V: TRBV7-9; D: NA; J: TRBJ1-2; size: NA; CDR3: CASSLGGLGYGYTF; DNA: TGTGCCAGCAGCTTAGGCGGGTTAGGCTATGGCTACACCTTC
V: TRBV7-9; D: TRBD1; J: TRBJ1-1; size: few; CDR3: CASSLSGGRDTEAFF; DNA: TGTGCCAGCAGCTTATCAGGGGGAAGGGACACTGAAGCTTTCTTT
V: TRBV11-2; D: TRBD1; J: TRBJ2-1; size: NA; CDR3: CASSSYRGPINEQFF; DNA: TGTGCCAGCAGCTCGTACAGGGGGCCCATCAATGAGCAGTTCTTC
V: TRBV27; D: NA; J: TRBJ1-6; size: once; CDR3: CASSYRLTEGNSPLHF; DNA: TGTGCCAGCAGTTATAGGCTAACGGAGGGTAATTCACCCCTCCACTTT
V: TRBV7-7; D: NA; J: TRBJ2-7; size: NA; CDR3: CASSFRVGSEQYF; DNA: TGTGCTAGCAGCTTTCGGGTCGGGAGCGAGCAGTACTTC
V: TRBV28; D: NA; J: TRBJ2-1; size: medium-sized; CDR3: CASSTYNEQFF; DNA: TGTGCCAGCAGTACATACAATGAGCAGTTCTTC
V: TRBV7-9; D: TRBD2; J: TRBJ2-1; size: NA; CDR3: CASSSPGGSSYNEQFF; DNA: TGTGCCAGCAGCTCGCCGGGCGGGAGCTCCTACAATGAGCAGTTCTTC
V: TRBV6-5; D: NA; J: TRBJ2-3; size: NA; CDR3: CASSSLPWGRDTQYF; DNA: TGTGCCAGCAGTTCCCTACCGTGGGGGAGGGATACGCAGTATTTT
V: TRBV5-6; D: TRBD1; J: TRBJ1-2; size: NA; CDR3: CASGLQGPHALYYGYTF; DNA: TGTGCCAGCGGCTTACAGGGGCCTCATGCTTTATACTATGGCTACACCTTC
V: TRBV21-1; D: NA; J: TRBJ2-3; size: NA; CDR3: CASSKSAGGNTDTQYF; DNA: TGTGCCAGCAGCAAAAGTGCAGGGGGCAATACAGATACGCAGTATTTT
V: TRBV4-1; D: TRBD2; J: TRBJ2-1; size: NA; CDR3: CASSQEVGLAGDEQFF; DNA: TGCGCCAGCAGCCAAGAGGTGGGACTAGCGGGCGATGAGCAGTTCTTC
V: TRBV13; D: NA; J: TRBJ1-1; size: medium-sized; CDR3: CASTSVLNTEAFF; DNA: TGTGCCAGCACCTCGGTCCTAAACACTGAAGCTTTCTTT
V: TRBV27; D: NA; J: TRBJ1-4; size: few; CDR3: CASSLSGGEKLFF; DNA: TGTGCCAGCAGTTTATCGGGGGGGGAAAAACTGTTTTTT
V: TRBV7-3; D: NA; J: TRBJ2-7; size: NA; CDR3: CASSQGLLGEQYF; DNA: TGTGCCAGCAGCCAGGGACTTCTGGGGGAGCAGTACTTC
V: TRBV6-1; D: NA; J: TRBJ1-5; size: few; CDR3: CASSEWRFQPQHF; DNA: TGTGCCAGCAGTGAATGGAGGTTTCAGCCCCAGCATTTT
V: TRBV30; D: NA; J: TRBJ2-6; size: few; CDR3: CAWRVPAANGANVLTF; DNA: TGTGCCTGGCGTGTACCGGCAGCGAATGGGGCCAACGTCCTGACTTTC
V: TRBV9; D: TRBD1; J: TRBJ2-7; size: NA; CDR3: CASSVGRRQGVHEQYF; DNA: TGTGCCAGCAGCGTAGGACGAAGGCAGGGGGTACACGAGCAGTACTTC
V: TRBV7-9; D: TRBD1; J: TRBJ1-2; size: few; CDR3: CASSSTGGNGYTF; DNA: TGTGCCAGCAGCTCTACAGGGGGCAATGGCTACACCTTC
V: TRBV4-1; D: TRBD2; J: TRBJ2-3; size: NA; CDR3: CASSQESRLAGGLDTQYF; DNA: TGCGCCAGCAGCCAAGAGAGCAGGCTAGCGGGAGGATTAGATACGCAGTATTTT
V: TRBV28; D: NA; J: TRBJ1-1; size: NA; CDR3: CASSLPGMNTEAFF; DNA: TGTGCCAGCAGTTTACCGGGAATGAACACTGAAGCTTTCTTT
V: TRBV11-2; D: TRBD1; J: TRBJ2-7; size: NA; CDR3: CASSLDHRGYEQYF; DNA: TGTGCCAGCAGCTTAGATCACAGGGGTTACGAGCAGTACTTC
V: TRBV20-1; D: NA; J: TRBJ1-1; size: few; CDR3: CSARTVTEAFF; DNA: TGCAGTGCCCGGACAGTCACTGAAGCTTTCTTT
V: TRBV6-4; D: TRBD1; J: TRBJ2-5; size: NA; CDR3: CASAGRDRGYPQYF; DNA: TGTGCCAGCGCAGGCCGGGACAGGGGATATCCCCAGTACTTC
V: TRBV4-1; D: NA; J: TRBJ2-1; size: NA; CDR3: CASRSDFLLSYNEQFF; DNA: TGCGCCAGCAGGTCGGACTTTTTGCTTTCCTACAATGAGCAGTTCTTC
V: TRBV5-1; D: TRBD1; J: TRBJ2-7; size: few; CDR3: CASSLGTGAYEQYF; DNA: TGCGCCAGCAGCTTGGGGACAGGGGCCTACGAGCAGTACTTC
V: TRBV6-1; D: TRBD1; J: TRBJ2-7; size: NA; CDR3: CASGDRGYEQYF; DNA: TGTGCCAGCGGCGACAGGGGATACGAGCAGTACTTC
V: TRBV2; D: TRBD1; J: TRBJ1-1; size: NA; CDR3: CASSADRGAEAFF; DNA: TGTGCCAGCAGTGCGGACAGGGGCGCTGAAGCTTTCTTT
V: TRBV6-1; D: NA; J: TRBJ1-5; size: few; CDR3: CASNGDSNQPQHF; DNA: TGTGCCAGCAACGGTGATAGCAATCAGCCCCAGCATTTT
V: TRBV9; D: NA; J: TRBJ2-3; size: NA; CDR3: CASSYRQASTDTQYF; DNA: TGTGCCAGCAGTTACAGACAGGCTAGCACAGATACGCAGTATTTT
V: TRBV28; D: TRBD1; J: TRBJ1-1; size: NA; CDR3: CASSPRGPTNTEAFF; DNA: TGTGCCAGCAGCCCCAGGGGGCCTACGAACACTGAAGCTTTCTTT
V: TRBV18; D: NA; J: TRBJ2-1; size: NA; CDR3: CASEQGREAYNEQFF; DNA: TGTGCCAGCGAACAGGGGCGGGAGGCCTACAATGAGCAGTTCTTC
V: TRBV28; D: TRBD1; J: TRBJ1-1; size: NA; CDR3: CASRFPWTGMNTEAFF; DNA: TGTGCCAGCAGGTTCCCCTGGACAGGGATGAACACTGAAGCTTTCTTT
V: TRBV2; D: NA; J: TRBJ1-1; size: NA; CDR3: CASSEARNTEAFF; DNA: TGTGCCAGCAGTGAAGCTAGAAACACTGAAGCTTTCTTT
V: TRBV7-9; D: TRBD2; J: TRBJ2-1; size: few; CDR3: CASTQVIAGVGDEQFF; DNA: TGTGCCAGCACCCAAGTCATAGCGGGGGTCGGGGATGAGCAGTTCTTC
V: TRBV7-2; D: NA; J: TRBJ1-2; size: NA; CDR3: CASSATPNYGYTF; DNA: TGTGCCAGCAGCGCGACACCGAACTATGGCTACACCTTC
V: TRBV9; D: TRBD2; J: TRBJ2-1; size: few; CDR3: CASRQRDPYNEQFF; DNA: TGTGCCAGCAGACAGCGGGACCCGTACAATGAGCAGTTCTTC
V: TRBV6-1; D: NA; J: TRBJ2-7; size: large; CDR3: CASARTGSYEQYF; DNA: TGTGCCAGCGCTCGAACAGGTTCCTACGAGCAGTACTTC
V: TRBV28; D: NA; J: TRBJ2-5; size: NA; CDR3: CARGGGRETQYF; DNA: TGTGCCAGAGGAGGAGGGAGGGAGACCCAGTACTTC